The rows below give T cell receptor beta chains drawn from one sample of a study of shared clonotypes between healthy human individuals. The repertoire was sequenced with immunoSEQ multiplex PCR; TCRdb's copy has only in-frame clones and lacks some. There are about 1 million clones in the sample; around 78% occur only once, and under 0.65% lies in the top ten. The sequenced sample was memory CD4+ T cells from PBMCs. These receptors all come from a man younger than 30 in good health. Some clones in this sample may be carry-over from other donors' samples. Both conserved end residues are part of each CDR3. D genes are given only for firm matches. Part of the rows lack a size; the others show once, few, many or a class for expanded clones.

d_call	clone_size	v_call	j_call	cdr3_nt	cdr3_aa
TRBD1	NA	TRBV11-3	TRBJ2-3	TGTGCCAGCAGCTGGGACAGCAGCACAGATACGCAGTATTTT	CASSWDSSTDTQYF
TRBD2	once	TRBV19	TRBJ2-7	TGTGCCAGTAGTATAGCAGGCGGGGGCTCCTACGAGCAGTACTTC	CASSIAGGGSYEQYF
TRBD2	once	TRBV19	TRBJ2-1	TGTGCCAGTAGTATATTCAGCGGCCGGGGAAGGACTAGCGGGACGTTACGACATGAGCAGTTCTTC	CASSIFSGRGRTSGTLRHEQFF
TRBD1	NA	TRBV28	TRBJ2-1	TGTGCCAGCAGTGACCAAGGGACAGGGTTTTCAAATGAGCAGTTCTTC	CASSDQGTGFSNEQFF
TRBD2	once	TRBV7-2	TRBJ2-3	TGTGCCAGCAGAGCCCTAGCGGGGTGGGGAGATACGCAGTATTTT	CASRALAGWGDTQYF
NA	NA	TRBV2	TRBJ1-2	TGTGCCAGCAGAATGGGGGCCGGTGGCTACACCTTC	CASRMGAGGYTF
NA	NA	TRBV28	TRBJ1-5	TGTGCCAGCAGTTTCGTCAATCAGCCCCAGCATTTT	CASSFVNQPQHF
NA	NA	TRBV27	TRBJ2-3	TGTGCCAGCAGAATAGGGGGAACAGATACGCAGTATTTT	CASRIGGTDTQYF
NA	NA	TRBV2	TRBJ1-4	TGTGCCAGCAGTGCCTCCGGGACCTTGATAAGAGGGGTTAATGAAAAACTGTTTTTT	CASSASGTLIRGVNEKLFF
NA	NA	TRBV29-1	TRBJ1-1	TGCAGCGTTGCCCTGTACACTGAAGCTTTCTTT	CSVALYTEAFF